This TCR beta chain stems from a study of human T cells and chemical hapten exposure. Study-wide findings and caveats: The number of TCRs above 1 in 1000 frequency did not change after DPC sensitization.

TCRdb reprocessed the RACE reads via MiXCR and lists one record per CDR3 protein. Among more than 300,000 distinct CDR3 sequences listed, roughly 6% were seen once. Trimming at V came to 9 bases and at J to 2 bases, leaving 4 bases not matched to a gene. CDR3 length: 14 residues. Germline assignment: CDR1 SNHLY and CDR2 FYNNEI. The sample's time point: pre-sensitization, week 0. Documented treatment: therapeutic diphenylcyclopropenone sensitization with weekly scalp DPC. Total RNA was extracted from unfractionated whole blood. Ten or more counts support this clonotype. Its antigen is as yet unknown. This chain uses TRBV2 with TRBJ1-3; the match to TRBD1 covers 10 bases. This clonotype originated in a woman younger than 35 with alopecia areata. Some clones in this sample may be carry-over from other donors' samples. The material sequenced was whole blood, taken in connection with sensitization to the hapten diphenylcyclopropenone (DPC). This CDR3 is CASRQGAPGNTIYF. The CDR3 coding sequence is TGTGCCAGTAGACAGGGGGCGCCTGGAAACACCATATATTTT.